The clone carrying this T cell receptor (beta chain) is a singleton in its sample. Because the CDR3's place on the DNA is in doubt, the DNA is left out and the CDR3 is given as listed by TCRdb. The sample originates from a study of tumor-infiltrating lymphocytes in primary liver carcinoma. From its first to its last residue, the CDR3 has 16 amino acids. Germline V gene data show CDR1 as SGHAT and CDR2 as FQNNGV. Without any cell sorting, roughly 20-33 mg of bulk tissue yielded co-extracted RNA and DNA. Surgical resection was the treatment these patients received for primary liver carcinoma. Whichever tumor sample was examined, it had over 80% viable tumor cells. TCR beta cDNA came from roughly 0.45 ug total RNA, primed with a constant-region primer. Nested multiplex PCR, run for three rounds with slightly modified ARM-PCR, yielded TCR beta libraries. PCR rounds one and two used TRBV1-TRBV30 forward primers with a C-beta reverse primer for about 9 cycles each. TCRdb reanalysed the multiplex PCR reads using MiXCR and keeps one entry per CDR3 protein. Of 95,000 to 150,000 distinct CDR3 sequences listed, 50% to 70% are singletons.

This TCR was recovered from a woman in her sixties with primary liver carcinoma and hepatitis B virus infection. The specimen was liver tumor tissue from sampling region 1. Subset denoted: tumor region T1, superior pole. This chain links TRBV11-2 with TRBJ2-2; the table gives TRBD2 as D, unverified against the DNA. The CDR3 loop reads CASSWTWAGGAGELFF.